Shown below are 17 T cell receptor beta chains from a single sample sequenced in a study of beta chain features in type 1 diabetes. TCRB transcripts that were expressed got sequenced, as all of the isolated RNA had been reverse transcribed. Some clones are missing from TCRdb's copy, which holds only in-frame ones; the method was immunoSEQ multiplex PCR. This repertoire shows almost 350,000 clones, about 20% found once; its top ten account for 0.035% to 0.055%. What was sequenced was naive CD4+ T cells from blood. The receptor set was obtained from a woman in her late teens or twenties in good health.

DNA for the CDR3: TGTGCCAGCAGCCCCCCAGGGGGGAGGGAGCAGTACTTC. It encodes CASSPPGGREQYF. This chain uses TRBV7-6 with TRBJ2-7, with D tentatively TRBD1 (7 bases). Between the trimmed V and J ends, which lost 5 bases and 7 bases, there was a span of 15 bases. The CDR3 is 13 residues long. Germline-derived CDR1 and CDR2 are SGHVS and FNYEAQ.

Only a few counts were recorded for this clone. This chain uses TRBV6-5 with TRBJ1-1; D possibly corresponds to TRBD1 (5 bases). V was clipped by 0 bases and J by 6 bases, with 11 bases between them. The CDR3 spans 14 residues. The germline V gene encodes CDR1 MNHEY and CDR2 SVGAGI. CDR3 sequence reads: CASSYSRTRAEAFF. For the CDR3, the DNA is TGTGCCAGCAGTTACTCTAGGACAAGGGCTGAAGCTTTCTTT.

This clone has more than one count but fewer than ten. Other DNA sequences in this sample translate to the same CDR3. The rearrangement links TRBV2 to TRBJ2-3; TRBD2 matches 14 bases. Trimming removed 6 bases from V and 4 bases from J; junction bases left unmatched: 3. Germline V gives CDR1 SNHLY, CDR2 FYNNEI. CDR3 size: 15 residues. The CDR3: CASRGTSGGPDTQYF. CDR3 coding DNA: TGTGCCAGCAGGGGGACTAGCGGGGGACCAGATACGCAGTATTTT.

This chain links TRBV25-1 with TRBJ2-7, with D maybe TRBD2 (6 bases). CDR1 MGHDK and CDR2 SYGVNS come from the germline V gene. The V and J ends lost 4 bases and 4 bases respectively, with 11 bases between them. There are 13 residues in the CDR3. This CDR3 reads CASSVPGTYEQYF. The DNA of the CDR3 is TGTGCCAGCAGTGTCCCCGGGACTTACGAGCAGTACTTC.

The CDR3 here is CASSFPGAETQYF. The CDR3 nucleotides are TGTGCCAGCAGCTTCCCTGGGGCGGAGACCCAGTACTTC. This chain uses TRBV7-9 with TRBJ2-5, with a tentative D call TRBD1 (5 bases). The germline CDR1 and CDR2 sequences are SEHNR and FQNEAQ (reference sequence). This CDR3 region has 13 residues. Trimming removed 3 bases at V and 5 bases at J, with 10 bases between.

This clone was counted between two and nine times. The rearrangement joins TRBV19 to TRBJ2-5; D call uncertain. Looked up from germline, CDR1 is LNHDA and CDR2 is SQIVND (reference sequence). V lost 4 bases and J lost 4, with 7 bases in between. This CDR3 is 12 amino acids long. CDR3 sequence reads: CASSNLRETQYF. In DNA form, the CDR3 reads TGTGCCAGTAGTAACTTGAGAGAGACCCAGTACTTC.

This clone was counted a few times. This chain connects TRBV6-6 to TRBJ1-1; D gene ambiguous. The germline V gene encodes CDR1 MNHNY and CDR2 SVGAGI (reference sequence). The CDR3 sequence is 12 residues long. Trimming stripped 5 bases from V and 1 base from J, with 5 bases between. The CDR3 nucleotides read TGTGCCAGCAGTCATCAGAACACTGAAGCTTTCTTT. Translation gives CASSHQNTEAFF.

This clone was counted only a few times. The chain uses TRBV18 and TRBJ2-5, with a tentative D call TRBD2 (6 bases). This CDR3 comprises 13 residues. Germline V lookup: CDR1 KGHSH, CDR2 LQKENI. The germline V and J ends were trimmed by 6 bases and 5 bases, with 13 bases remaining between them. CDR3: CASSPTRRETQYF. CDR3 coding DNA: TGTGCCAGCTCGCCGACTAGAAGGGAGACCCAGTACTTC.

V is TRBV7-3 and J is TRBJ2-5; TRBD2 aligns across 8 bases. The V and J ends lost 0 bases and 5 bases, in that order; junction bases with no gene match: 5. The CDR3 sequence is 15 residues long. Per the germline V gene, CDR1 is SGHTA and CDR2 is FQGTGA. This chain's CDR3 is CASSLTGAGDETQYF. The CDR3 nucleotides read TGTGCCAGCAGCTTAACAGGAGCGGGGGATGAGACCCAGTACTTC.

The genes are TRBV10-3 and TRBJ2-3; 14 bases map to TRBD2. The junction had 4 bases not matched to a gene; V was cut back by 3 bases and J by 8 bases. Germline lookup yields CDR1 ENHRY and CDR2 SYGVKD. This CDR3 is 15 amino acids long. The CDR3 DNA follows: TGTGCCATCAGTGAAGGGACTAGCGGGGGAGGTACGCAGTATTTT. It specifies CAISEGTSGGGTQYF.

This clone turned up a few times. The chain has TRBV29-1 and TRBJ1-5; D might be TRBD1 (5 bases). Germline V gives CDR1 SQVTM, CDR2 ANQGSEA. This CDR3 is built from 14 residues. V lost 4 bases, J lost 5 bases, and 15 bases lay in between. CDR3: CSVGIGAGDQPQHF. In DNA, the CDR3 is TGCAGCGTTGGAATTGGGGCGGGGGATCAGCCCCAGCATTTT.

The DNA for the CDR3 is TGTGCCAGCAGCCAGGGACAGGCGAACACTGAAGCTTTCTTT. This translates into CASSQGQANTEAFF. The V call is TRBV7-2, the J call TRBJ1-1; TRBD1 aligns across 8 bases. CDR1 SGHTA and CDR2 FQGNSA come from the germline V gene. CDR3 length: 14 residues. The ends lost 5 bases at V and 1 base at J; junction bases unmatched: 3.

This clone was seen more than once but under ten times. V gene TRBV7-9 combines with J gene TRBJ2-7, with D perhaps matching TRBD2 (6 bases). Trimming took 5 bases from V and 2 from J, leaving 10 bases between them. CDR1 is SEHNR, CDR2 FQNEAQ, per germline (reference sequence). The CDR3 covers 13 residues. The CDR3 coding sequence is TGTGCCAGCAGCGCGCGCGGGACCTACGAGCAGTACTTC. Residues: CASSARGTYEQYF.

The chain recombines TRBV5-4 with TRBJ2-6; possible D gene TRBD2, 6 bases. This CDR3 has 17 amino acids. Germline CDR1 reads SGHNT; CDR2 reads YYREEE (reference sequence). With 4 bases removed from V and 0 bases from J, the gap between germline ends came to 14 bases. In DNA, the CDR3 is TGTGCCAGCAGCACCGGGACTTACATCTCTGGGGCCAACGTCCTGACTTTC. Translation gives CASSTGTYISGANVLTF.

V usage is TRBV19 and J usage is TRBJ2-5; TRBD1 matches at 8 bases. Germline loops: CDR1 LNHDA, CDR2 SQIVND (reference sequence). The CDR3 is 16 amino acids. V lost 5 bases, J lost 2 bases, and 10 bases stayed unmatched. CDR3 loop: CASSPSGQAGQETQYF. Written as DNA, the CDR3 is TGTGCCAGTAGTCCCTCGGGACAGGCGGGACAAGAGACCCAGTACTTC.

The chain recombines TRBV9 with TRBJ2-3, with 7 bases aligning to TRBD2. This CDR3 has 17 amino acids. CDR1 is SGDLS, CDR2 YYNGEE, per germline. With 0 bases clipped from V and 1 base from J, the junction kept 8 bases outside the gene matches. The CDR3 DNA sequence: TGTGCCAGCAGCGTAGGGGCAGCGGGGTCCCGCACAGATACGCAGTATTTT. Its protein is CASSVGAAGSRTDTQYF. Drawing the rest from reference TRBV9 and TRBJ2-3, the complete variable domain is DSGVTQTPKHLITATGQRVTLRCSPRSGDLSVYWYQQSLDQGLQFLIQYYNGEERAKGNILERFSAQQFPDLHSELNLSSLELGDSALYFCASSVGAAGSRTDTQYFGPGTRLTVL.

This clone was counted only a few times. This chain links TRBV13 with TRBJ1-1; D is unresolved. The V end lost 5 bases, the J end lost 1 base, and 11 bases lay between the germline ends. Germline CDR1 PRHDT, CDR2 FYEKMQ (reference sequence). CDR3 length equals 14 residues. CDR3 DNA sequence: TGTGCCAGCAGCCCAGGATTTCGGAACACTGAAGCTTTCTTT. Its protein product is CASSPGFRNTEAFF. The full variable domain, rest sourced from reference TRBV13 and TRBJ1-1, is AAGVIQSPRHLIKEKRETATLKCYPIPRHDTVYWYQQGPGQDPQFLISFYEKMQSDKGSIPDRFSAQQFSDYHSELNMSSLELGDSALYFCASSPGFRNTEAFFGQGTRLTVV.